The 15 T cell receptor beta chains below were found in one sample sequenced in a study of blood T cell repertoires in COVID-19. Here immunoSEQ multiplex PCR was the method, and the copy in TCRdb shows in-frame clones only, minus some. Among 120,000 or so clones listed, about 86% were seen once. Sequenced sample: peripheral blood. These receptor sequences come from a woman aged 50 to 60 with active or convalescent COVID-19.

The V gene is TRBV5-4, the J gene TRBJ2-2; 10 bases fit TRBD2. This CDR3 has 18 amino acids. V shed 4 bases, J shed 4 bases, and the junction held 13 bases outside the gene matches. Germline V gene lookup returns CDR1 SGHNT and CDR2 YYREEE (reference sequence). The CDR3 loop is CASSKKTAGGPGTGELFF. The CDR3 DNA sequence: TGTGCCAGCAGCAAAAAAACAGCGGGAGGGCCGGGCACCGGGGAGCTGTTTTTT.

This chain joins TRBV5-5 and TRBJ1-5, with 7 bases lining up with TRBD1. Looked up from germline, CDR1 is SGHKS and CDR2 is YYEKEE (reference sequence). After removal of 4 bases from V and 4 bases from J, the junction contained 5 bases not matched to a gene. This CDR3 is built from 14 residues. The CDR3 DNA reads as TGTGCCAGCAGCCTACAGGGGACGAATCAGCCCCAGCATTTT. It translates to CASSLQGTNQPQHF. The variable domain in full, completed from reference TRBV5-5 and TRBJ1-5, reads DAGVTQSPTHLIKTRGQQVTLRCSPISGHKSVSWYQQVLGQGPQFIFQYYEKEERGRGNFPDRFSARQFPNYSSELNVNALLLGDSALYLCASSLQGTNQPQHFGDGTRLSIL.

This chain's CDR3 is CASSISGQGANYGYTF. As DNA, the CDR3 is TGTGCCAGTAGTATATCGGGGCAGGGGGCTAACTATGGCTACACCTTC. The gene calls are TRBV19 and TRBJ1-2, with 7 bases aligning to TRBD1. The V gene's germline CDR1 is LNHDA and CDR2 SQIVND (reference sequence). The CDR3 totals 16 residues. The J segment lost 0 bases and the V segment lost 2 bases, leaving 6 bases of the junction unmatched.

The J gene is TRBJ2-1, the V gene TRBV19; D may be TRBD2 (7 bases). The CDR3 sequence is 13 residues long. V lost 6 bases and J 9 bases, leaving 15 bases between the germline ends. Germline V gene data show CDR1 as LNHDA and CDR2 as SQIVND (reference sequence). The CDR3 loop is CASSGGGGSEQFF. In DNA, the CDR3 is TGTGCCAGTAGCGGGGGAGGGGGGAGTGAGCAGTTCTTC.

The chain has TRBV7-9 and TRBJ2-1, with a tentative D call TRBD2 (5 bases). V lost 5 bases to trimming and J lost 9 bases, with 17 bases between them. The CDR3 totals 14 residues. Germline lookup yields CDR1 SEHNR and CDR2 FQNEAQ (reference sequence). The CDR3 protein is CASSPGLSTSEQFF. The CDR3, as DNA: TGTGCCAGCAGCCCGGGGTTATCTACAAGTGAGCAGTTCTTC. The whole variable domain, filled in from reference TRBV7-9 and TRBJ2-1, reads DTGVSQNPRHKITKRGQNVTFRCDPISEHNRLYWYRQTLGQGPEFLTYFQNEAQLEKSRLLSDRFSAERPKGSFSTLEIQRTEQGDSAMYLCASSPGLSTSEQFFGPGTRLTVL.

This clone was recorded only once. The V and J genes are TRBV2 and TRBJ1-5, with 10 positions matching TRBD1. Germline loops: CDR1 SNHLY, CDR2 FYNNEI. This CDR3 region has 15 residues. V lost 6 bases and J lost 5; bases outside the gene matches: 7. The CDR3 is CASRDRTGGDQPQHF. The CDR3 nucleotides are TGTGCCAGCAGGGACCGGACAGGGGGAGATCAGCCCCAGCATTTT.

Written as DNA, the CDR3 is TGCGCCAGCAGCCAAGACAGGGTTCGCTATGGCTACACCTTC. Protein: CASSQDRVRYGYTF. This rearrangement joins TRBV4-3 to TRBJ1-2; perhaps TRBD1 as D (5 bases). Per germline, CDR1 LGHNA and CDR2 YSLEER. Trimming took 0 bases from V and 4 from J, leaving 9 bases between them. There are 14 residues in the CDR3.

The chain joins TRBV28 to TRBJ2-1; 10 bases match TRBD2. Trimming removed 6 bases from V and 8 bases from J; junction bases left unmatched: 10. Germline V gene sequence: CDR1 MDHEN, CDR2 SYDVKM. CDR3 length: 15 amino acids. The CDR3 protein is CASSPGASGSYEQFF. The CDR3 DNA reads as TGTGCCAGCAGCCCCGGGGCTAGCGGGAGTTATGAGCAGTTCTTC.

V gene TRBV7-9 combines with J gene TRBJ1-1; a possible D gene is TRBD1 (6 bases). V lost 6 bases and J lost 4, with 18 bases in between. The CDR3 loop spans 15 amino acids. Germline loops: CDR1 SEHNR, CDR2 FQNEAQ (reference sequence). This CDR3 reads CASSLSSGTLTEAFF. The DNA of the CDR3 is TGTGCCAGCAGTTTGAGTTCCGGGACACTCACTGAAGCTTTCTTT. Combining the CDR3 with reference TRBV7-9 and TRBJ1-1 gives the whole variable domain DTGVSQNPRHKITKRGQNVTFRCDPISEHNRLYWYRQTLGQGPEFLTYFQNEAQLEKSRLLSDRFSAERPKGSFSTLEIQRTEQGDSAMYLCASSLSSGTLTEAFFGQGTRLTVV.

The rearrangement links TRBV7-2 to TRBJ2-7, with TRBD2 matching 8 bases. This CDR3 is 15 amino acids long. CDR1 SGHTA and CDR2 FQGNSA come from the germline V gene. J lost 0 bases, V lost 6 bases, and 7 bases had no gene match. CDR3 residues: CASSSERESSYEQYF. The DNA for the CDR3 is TGTGCCAGCAGTTCTGAGCGGGAGAGCTCCTACGAGCAGTACTTC. The full variable domain, with the rest looked up from reference TRBV7-2 and TRBJ2-7, is GAGVSQSPSNKVTEKGKDVELRCDPISGHTALYWYRQSLGQGLEFLIYFQGNSAPDKSGLPSDRFSAERTGGSVSTLTIQRTQQEDSAVYLCASSSERESSYEQYFGPGTRLTVT.

This rearrangement joins TRBV5-1 to TRBJ2-2, with 11 nucleotides matching TRBD2. The CDR3 contains 15 residues. Germline V gene data show CDR1 as SGHRS and CDR2 as YFSETQ. The junction had 7 bases not matched to a gene; V was cut back by 5 bases and J by 7 bases. The CDR3 region is CASRLAGGSVGELFF. CDR3 DNA: TGCGCCAGCAGGCTAGCGGGAGGCAGTGTCGGGGAGCTGTTTTTT.

V is TRBV7-3 and J is TRBJ2-4, with a weak D call TRBD1 (7 bases). Trimming pared 6 bases from V and 7 bases from J, leaving 13 bases between. The CDR3 extends over 13 amino acids. CDR1 is SGHTA, CDR2 FQGTGA, per germline. The CDR3 coding sequence is TGTGCCAGCAGTCAATCAGGGGGGAACATTCAGTACTTC. Its protein product is CASSQSGGNIQYF.

Note on this clone: The junction and the germline gene differ at one end; a read error may be behind it. This sequence joins TRBV7-7 and TRBJ2-5; D is unresolved. The germline V gene encodes CDR1 SSHAT and CDR2 FNYEAQ (reference sequence). This CDR3 has 15 residues. The CDR3 spells CASSNSHNSPETQYF. The CDR3 bases are TGTGCTAGCAGCAACAGCCACAATTCCCCCGAGACCCAGTACTTC. Variable domain in full (rest from reference TRBV7-7 and TRBJ2-5): GAGVSQSPRYKVTKRGQDVTLRCDPISSHATLYWYQQALGQGPEFLTYFNYEAQPDKSGLPSDRFSAERPEGSISTLTIQRTEQRDSAMYRCASSNSHNSPETQYFGPGTRLLVL.

V gene TRBV9 combines with J gene TRBJ2-3, with 11 positions matching TRBD1. The V and J ends lost 0 bases and 6 bases, in that order; junction bases with no gene match: 3. Germline V gives CDR1 SGDLS, CDR2 YYNGEE. The CDR3 totals 15 residues. The CDR3 sequence: CASSVEDRGPDTQYF. In nucleotides, the CDR3 is TGTGCCAGCAGCGTAGAGGACAGGGGGCCTGATACGCAGTATTTT.

The chain links TRBV6-1 to TRBJ1-6; D remains unclear. The CDR3 covers 12 residues. Trimming took 3 bases from V and 8 from J, leaving 5 bases between them. The germline V gene encodes CDR1 MNHNS and CDR2 SASEGT. CDR3 sequence (DNA): TGTGCCAGCAGTGACGGTTATTCACCCCTCCACTTT. Amino acids: CASSDGYSPLHF.